The rows below give T cell receptor beta chains drawn from one sample of a study of beta chain features in type 1 diabetes. Sequencing used immunoSEQ multiplex PCR; TCRdb keeps in-frame clones, though not all of them. Of 390,000 or so clones in the sample, approximately 15% are singletons; the top ten hold roughly 0.038%. Sequences were obtained from naive CD4+ T cells from blood. These receptors came from a man aged 25-45 years in good health. The CDR3 runs from the conserved cysteine through the conserved F or W. Each record gives: V gene, J gene, CDR3 protein.

v_call: TRBV7-7; j_call: TRBJ2-7; cdr3_aa: CASSLVEGHEQYF
v_call: TRBV4-1; j_call: TRBJ2-7; cdr3_aa: CASSQGGQPYEQYF
v_call: TRBV4-3; j_call: TRBJ2-5; cdr3_aa: CASSEYRDYQETQYF
v_call: TRBV25-1; j_call: TRBJ2-1; cdr3_aa: CASSVGVRGAEQFF
v_call: TRBV30; j_call: TRBJ1-1; cdr3_aa: CAWSEGPEETEAFF
v_call: TRBV6-5; j_call: TRBJ2-7; cdr3_aa: CASSHTRRTGKEQYF
v_call: TRBV19; j_call: TRBJ2-3; cdr3_aa: CASSPSLARSTDTQYF
v_call: TRBV10-3; j_call: TRBJ2-3; cdr3_aa: CAISGFQRGTDTQYF
v_call: TRBV30; j_call: TRBJ2-3; cdr3_aa: CAWSYSISANTDTQYF
v_call: TRBV11-3; j_call: TRBJ2-1; cdr3_aa: CASSLDSGRTKQFF
v_call: TRBV9; j_call: TRBJ2-7; cdr3_aa: CASSVGGGPQGEQYF
v_call: TRBV15; j_call: TRBJ2-5; cdr3_aa: CATSTQETQYF
v_call: TRBV4-3; j_call: TRBJ2-3; cdr3_aa: CASSPFPLTGGSDTQYF
v_call: TRBV5-1; j_call: TRBJ1-1; cdr3_aa: CASSLDRGLTPMNTEAFF
v_call: TRBV25-1; j_call: TRBJ2-3; cdr3_aa: CASRQMDTQYF
v_call: TRBV30; j_call: TRBJ1-2; cdr3_aa: CAWSPRSVYGYTF
v_call: TRBV7-9; j_call: TRBJ1-3; cdr3_aa: CASRPTGGTGNTIYF
v_call: TRBV5-1; j_call: TRBJ1-4; cdr3_aa: CASSLAPGGGNEKLFF
v_call: TRBV14; j_call: TRBJ1-5; cdr3_aa: CASSQDRGGLQHF
v_call: TRBV19; j_call: TRBJ2-2; cdr3_aa: CASSPSANTGELFF
v_call: TRBV19; j_call: TRBJ1-2; cdr3_aa: CASSLDGSYGYTF
v_call: TRBV30; j_call: TRBJ2-5; cdr3_aa: CAWSAREETQYF
v_call: TRBV6-5; j_call: TRBJ1-5; cdr3_aa: CASSRGESQPQHF
v_call: TRBV7-9; j_call: TRBJ2-3; cdr3_aa: CASQGRSTDTQYF
v_call: TRBV10-3; j_call: TRBJ1-1; cdr3_aa: CAIRRELNTEAFF
v_call: TRBV27; j_call: TRBJ2-5; cdr3_aa: CASGRETQYF
v_call: TRBV6-6; j_call: TRBJ2-1; cdr3_aa: CASSYVGYNEQFF
v_call: TRBV7-3; j_call: TRBJ2-1; cdr3_aa: CASSPGLAGGYEQFF
v_call: TRBV14; j_call: TRBJ2-5; cdr3_aa: CASSQRLGAETQYF
v_call: TRBV7-3; j_call: TRBJ2-3; cdr3_aa: CASSSPGSPDTQYF
v_call: TRBV5-1; j_call: TRBJ2-1; cdr3_aa: CASSSREGYNEQFF
v_call: TRBV7-3; j_call: TRBJ2-3; cdr3_aa: CASSFMEADTQYF
v_call: TRBV19; j_call: TRBJ1-4; cdr3_aa: CASSIEGIGEKLFF
v_call: TRBV29-1; j_call: TRBJ1-2; cdr3_aa: CSVEGGGYYGYTF
v_call: TRBV7-6; j_call: TRBJ2-1; cdr3_aa: CASSLALGTVGNEQFF
v_call: TRBV7-9; j_call: TRBJ1-4; cdr3_aa: CASSFGSATNEKLFF
v_call: TRBV7-9; j_call: TRBJ2-4; cdr3_aa: CASSPPGRRGDGDIQYF
v_call: TRBV7-3; j_call: TRBJ2-2; cdr3_aa: CASSLAANTGELFF
v_call: TRBV7-9; j_call: TRBJ1-1; cdr3_aa: CASSEGAVAFF
v_call: TRBV5-4; j_call: TRBJ2-2; cdr3_aa: CASSPPGVPINTGELFF
v_call: TRBV7-9; j_call: TRBJ1-4; cdr3_aa: CASSLGRTNEKLFF
v_call: TRBV5-1; j_call: TRBJ2-2; cdr3_aa: CASSLRLAAPGSTGELFF
v_call: TRBV5-4; j_call: TRBJ2-1; cdr3_aa: CATFNTGRNEQFF
v_call: TRBV18; j_call: TRBJ2-1; cdr3_aa: CASSLSGGSYNEQFF
v_call: TRBV5-1; j_call: TRBJ2-7; cdr3_aa: CASSWGKTASYEQYF
v_call: TRBV7-2; j_call: TRBJ1-2; cdr3_aa: CASSPQGASGYTF
v_call: TRBV29-1; j_call: TRBJ2-3; cdr3_aa: CSVVRGSDTQYF
v_call: TRBV25-1; j_call: TRBJ2-1; cdr3_aa: CASSGPGNNEQFF
v_call: TRBV15; j_call: TRBJ1-2; cdr3_aa: CATSNRRGPGGYTF
v_call: TRBV20-1; j_call: TRBJ1-2; cdr3_aa: CRAGTSYGYTF
v_call: TRBV6-6; j_call: TRBJ2-1; cdr3_aa: CASTVHRAGNEQFF
v_call: TRBV4-2; j_call: TRBJ1-4; cdr3_aa: CASSQGTGGHEKLFF
v_call: TRBV4-1; j_call: TRBJ2-6; cdr3_aa: CASSRLGTVLTF